The present T cell receptor beta chain was sequenced within a study of beta chain features in type 1 diabetes. Expressed TCRB transcripts were sequenced, since all the RNA that had been isolated was reverse transcribed. Profiled with immunoSEQ multiplex PCR; TCRdb holds only in-frame clones, not every one. The repertoire consists of 900,000 or so clones, with 15% to 20% occurring once and the leading ten covering 0.023%. Germline CDR1 and CDR2: SGDLS and YYNGEE. The CDR3 contains 15 residues. Trimming stripped 0 bases from V and 7 bases from J, with 14 bases between. This clone was counted only a few times.

The rearrangement uses TRBV9 and TRBJ2-1; no firm D call. This sequence was found in a woman between 18 and 30 years old in good health. The sequencing sample was made of naive CD4+ T cells from blood. CDR3 amino acids: CASSVGSEPRNEQFF. CDR3 DNA: TGTGCCAGCAGCGTAGGGTCGGAGCCCCGGAATGAGCAGTTCTTC.